The sequence of this T cell receptor (beta chain) was determined in a study of prognosis after radiotherapy for stage I lung cancer. This clonotype was seen at least ten times. Genomic DNA yielded TCR beta CDR3, amplified by two-round multiplex PCR. During first-round PCR, primers specific to each TRBV and TRBJ gene were used. MiXCR, applied by TCRdb to the multiplex PCR reads, yields one record per CDR3 protein. The table lists around 59,000 distinct CDR3 sequences, 26% of them singletons, with 7.5% in the top ten. The CDR3 runs 14 residues. The ends were cut back, 4 bases at V and 1 base at J, with 10 bases in the middle. The V gene's germline CDR1 is LGHDT and CDR2 YNNKEL (reference sequence).

This chain uses TRBV3-1 with TRBJ1-1; D not resolved. Specimen: PBMCs, collected before or after stereotactic body radiation therapy (not recorded which). The source of this sequence is a donor of 50 years or more with non-small cell lung cancer. In DNA form, the CDR3 reads TGTGCCAGCAGCCGTAGGGAGAGGAACACTGAAGCTTTCTTT. This sequence encodes CASSRRERNTEAFF.